The present entry profiles one T cell receptor beta chain with its context. The antigen it recognizes is unknown. No base-level quality is on record; no much larger clone is a single base apart. The library was made by the immunoSEQ multiplex PCR assay. For most patients, genomic DNA was isolated with the Qiagen DNeasy Blood and Tissue Kit and shipped frozen to Adaptive Biotechnologies for TCR sequencing. For most patients, high-throughput TCR-beta CDR3 sequencing of genomic DNA was performed by Adaptive Biotechnologies. Per the source publication's procedure: Adaptive's ImmunoSEQ software supplied the TCR sequencing data for around 17 patients, while MiXCR and VDJtools were used to process three other patients. CD4 versus CD8 sorting errors were corrected by removing sequences found in both subsets at a frequency ratio below 5:1. CDR3 nucleotide sequences shared between donor and recipient were removed because their origin could not be assigned. To count as alloreactive, a clone needed at least 2-fold expansion over unstimulated cells and a minimum CFSE-low frequency of 0.002% (template counts) or 0.001% (read counts). A clone was considered mappable if detected in the sequenced pre-transplant spleen, lymph node, or MLR CFSE-low populations of the donor or recipient. The cumulative frequency of alloreactive clones was calculated as a percentage of all sequences, weighted by copy number. The table was pulled from immuneACCESS by TCRdb, which kept in-frame rearrangements only. Such tables lose some clones; where checked, under half of the loss comes from unresolved V genes, and the rest has no known cause. V and J calls and clone size are as listed in that table; D and trimming were resolved from the DNA. This sample comprises about 90,000 clones, 94% of them detected only once. Of the sample, roughly 0.2% falls within the top ten clones.

The data originate from a study of graft-versus-host responses after intestinal transplantation (dated by TCRdb to the early 2020s). Study-wide context: The transplants that recipients got were multivisceral, liver-intestinal, or isolated intestinal. Of the 20 to 25 intestinal transplant recipients enrolled in the cohort, one of whom was a retransplant, a few patients without pretransplant specimens were excluded. Rather than going through the commercial service, samples from three later patients were sequenced in-house on an Illumina MiSeq and processed with MiXCR. Anti-thymocyte globulin induction was given to all recipients, followed by maintenance tacrolimus and steroids for about 3 years. Donor T cell macrochimerism was defined as a peak of at least 4% donor T cells among recipient peripheral blood mononuclear cells. Graft-versus-host and host-versus-graft alloreactive T cell clones were tracked in the graft, circulation and bone marrow after intestinal transplantation using bulk TCR-beta CDR3 sequencing. To identify alloreactive clones, pre-transplant mixed lymphocyte reaction products were sequenced and compared with unstimulated pre-transplant donor and recipient T cells.

On the study overall, not on this receptor specifically: Peak levels of circulating GvH clones were associated with declines in HvG clones early after transplant. In the allografts of patients with donor T cell macrochimerism, GvH to HvG T cell clonal ratios were high. GvH clones turned up in recipient bone marrow, with some appearing earlier in ileal mucosa or blood, a pattern consistent with an intestinal mucosal origin. The relatively low number and heterogeneity of intestinal transplant patients limited the conclusions.

CDR1 and CDR2 were assigned from the germline V gene (reference sequence) as GTSNPN and SVGIG. V loses 1 base of germline sequence and J loses 4 bases, and the interval between the two ends is 8 bases. Its CDR3 holds 13 amino acids, cysteine through phenylalanine. Here the CDR3 DNA is all that survives: 39 bases in frame from base 1. The sample's time point, from its label and the paper: cells obtained before transplantation from donor or recipient. CD3+CD4+ and CD3+CD8+ populations were FACS-sorted from unstimulated pre-transplant donor and recipient cells taken from spleen or lymph nodes. This sample comprised unstimulated CD4+ T cells sorted from spleen or lymph node cells, obtained before transplant. The V and J genes are TRBV30 and TRBJ1-5; D gene: possibly TRBD1, on 5 matching bases. The source is a human donor who was the organ donor for an intestinal transplant. The nucleotides are TGTGCCTGGAGTGGACAGCAAAATCAGCCCCAGCATTTT. The resulting protein is CAWSGQQNQPQHF.